The 16 T cell receptor beta chains below were found in one sample sequenced in a study of OX40 agonist ivuxolimab in advanced cancers. Sequencing used immunoSEQ multiplex PCR; TCRdb keeps in-frame clones, though not all of them. The data show approximately 70,000 clones, around 85% seen once. The sample here was CD4+ or CD8+ T cells sorted from blood, taken in a trial of the OX40 agonist ivuxolimab. These receptors were taken from an adult with an advanced solid tumor such as melanoma, head and neck, liver or kidney cancer.

V is TRBV11-3 and J is TRBJ2-5; D is perhaps TRBD1 (6 bases). CDR3 length: 18 residues. Germline loops: CDR1 SGHNT, CDR2 YENEEA. The V gene lost 0 bases and the J gene lost 5 bases, with 22 bases spanning the gap. The CDR3 region has the DNA TGTGCCAGCAGCTTAGATCGGAACGTCAGGGGCACAGGCGAGACCCAGTACTTC. Amino acid sequence: CASSLDRNVRGTGETQYF.

This clone was detected once. This chain connects TRBV20-1 to TRBJ2-1; no firm D call. Germline V CDR1 and CDR2: DFQATT, SNEGSKA (reference sequence). V was clipped by 4 bases and J by 7 bases, with 8 bases between them. This CDR3 spans 11 amino acids. CDR3 amino acids: CSAISRNEQFF. The DNA of the CDR3 is TGCAGTGCTATCAGCCGTAATGAGCAGTTCTTC.

This clone appeared a single time. The chain joins TRBV18 to TRBJ2-2; no reliable D call. CDR3 length: 17 residues. Germline CDR1 KGHSH, CDR2 LQKENI. Trimming took 3 bases from V and 1 from J, leaving 15 bases between them. CDR3 residues: CASSPPDRAQNTGELFF. CDR3 nucleotide sequence: TGTGCCAGCTCACCGCCAGACCGGGCCCAGAACACCGGGGAGCTGTTTTTT.

V is TRBV27 and J is TRBJ1-6; D is uncertain. Trimming pared 6 bases from V and 1 base from J, leaving 16 bases between. Germline assignment: CDR1 MNHEY and CDR2 SMNVEV (reference sequence). The CDR3 has 17 residues. The CDR3, as DNA: TGTGCCAGCAGGCCCGGGGAGGGTAGGTCCTATAATTCACCCCTCCACTTT. The encoded protein is CASRPGEGRSYNSPLHF.

With respect to this clone: The junction shows a germline mismatch at one end, possibly a read error. Other DNA sequences in this specimen translate into the identical CDR3. The chain is built from TRBV9 and TRBJ1-5; D call uncertain. Germline CDR1 SGDLS, CDR2 YYNGEE. The CDR3 totals 12 residues. As DNA, the CDR3 is TGTGCCAGCAGCGTGGGGAATCAGCCCCAACATTTT. This codes for CASSVGNQPQHF.

The sample holds one count of this clone. The chain recombines TRBV4-1 with TRBJ2-1; 8 bases agree with TRBD1. Trimming at V came to 4 bases and at J to 2 bases, leaving 7 bases not matched to a gene. This CDR3 comprises 16 residues. Germline CDR1 is MGHRA and CDR2 is YSYEKL. CDR3 sequence reads: CASSRQDRVTYNEQFF. CDR3 DNA sequence: TGCGCCAGCAGCCGCCAGGACAGGGTGACCTACAATGAGCAGTTCTTC.

The chain has TRBV25-1 and TRBJ1-1; D gene ambiguous. There are 11 residues in the CDR3. CDR1 and CDR2 from the germline V gene are MGHDK and SYGVNS. The V end was cut by 7 bases, the J end by 1 base, with 4 bases between. The CDR3 nucleotides are TGTGCCAGCACCACGAACACTGAAGCTTTCTTT. Translated, it gives CASTTNTEAFF.

The V and J genes are TRBV13 and TRBJ1-1; possibly TRBD1 for D (5 bases). Germline V CDR1 and CDR2: PRHDT, FYEKMQ (reference sequence). The V and J ends lost 5 bases and 1 base respectively, with 14 bases between them. The CDR3 extends over 15 amino acids. CDR3 residues: CASSPGGGGNTEAFF. The CDR3, as DNA: TGTGCCAGCAGCCCAGGAGGTGGGGGGAACACTGAAGCTTTCTTT.

The CDR3 DNA reads as TGTGCCAGCAGTGAATATCTCCCCGGGACGGCCACCGGGGAGCTGTTTTTT. Translating gives CASSEYLPGTATGELFF. V and J are TRBV6-1 and TRBJ2-2; the D call may be TRBD1 or TRBD2 (5 bases each). The CDR3 totals 17 residues. With 2 bases removed from V and 4 bases from J, the gap between germline ends came to 17 bases. Germline lookup yields CDR1 MNHNS and CDR2 SASEGT.

The rearrangement uses TRBV27 and TRBJ2-5; D may match TRBD1 or TRBD2 (5 bases each). The last part of the DNA fits TRBJ2-7 better; the J call may be wrong. Germline loops: CDR1 MNHEY, CDR2 SMNVEV (reference sequence). The CDR3 spans 15 residues. This chain's CDR3 is CASGYGARGTHEQYF. For the CDR3, the DNA is TGTGCCAGCGGATATGGGGCCCGGGGTACCCACGAGCAGTACTTC.

The chain employs TRBV28 and TRBJ2-5; 7 bases map to TRBD2. Germline CDR1 MDHEN, CDR2 SYDVKM. Trimming removed 5 bases from V and 5 bases from J; junction bases left unmatched: 11. The CDR3 extends over 15 amino acids. In nucleotides, the CDR3 is TGTGCCAGCAGTACAAGCGGGGCGGCGTGGGAGACCCAGTACTTC. This sequence encodes CASSTSGAAWETQYF.

The chain has TRBV28 and TRBJ2-3; D not resolved. This CDR3 contains 16 residues. CDR1 MDHEN and CDR2 SYDVKM come from the germline V gene. V dropped 1 base and J dropped 1 base, with 12 bases sitting between them. Here the CDR3 reads CASSLLWLLGTDTQYF. As DNA, the CDR3 is TGTGCCAGCAGTTTATTATGGCTCCTCGGCACAGATACGCAGTATTTT.

The rearrangement uses TRBV6-5 and TRBJ1-1; unclear D gene. The CDR3 length is 11 residues. Trimming removed 2 bases at V and 7 bases at J, with 5 bases between. Germline V gene lookup returns CDR1 MNHEY and CDR2 SVGAGI. CDR3 DNA: TGTGCCAGCAGTTACGGTTTTGAAGCTTTCTTT. Translated: CASSYGFEAFF.

The chain employs TRBV7-3 and TRBJ2-2; D not certain. The CDR3 is 14 residues long. V lost 5 bases and J 0 bases, leaving 7 bases between the germline ends. CDR1 SGHTA and CDR2 FQGTGA come from the germline V gene. The CDR3 here is CASSVRANTGELFF. For the CDR3, the DNA is TGTGCCAGCAGCGTCCGCGCGAACACCGGGGAGCTGTTTTTT.

The CDR3: CASSVGGVPLYEQYF. As DNA, the CDR3 is TGTGCCAGCAGTGTAGGGGGGGTACCTTTGTACGAGCAGTACTTC. The genes are TRBV2 and TRBJ2-7, with D perhaps TRBD2 (7 bases). V was cut by 4 bases and J by 4 bases, with 17 bases left in between. Looked up from germline, CDR1 is SNHLY and CDR2 is FYNNEI. The CDR3 length is 15 residues.

The genes are TRBV5-5 and TRBJ1-2; maybe TRBD1 (5 bases). The germline V gene encodes CDR1 SGHKS and CDR2 YYEKEE (reference sequence). The CDR3 runs 16 residues. V lost 4 bases and J 0 bases, leaving 16 bases between the germline ends. The CDR3 loop reads CASSRRDPPTNYGYTF. In nucleotides, the CDR3 is TGTGCCAGCAGCCGGAGGGACCCTCCAACTAACTATGGCTACACCTTC.